Below are 28 T cell receptor beta chains sequenced from a single sample in a study of blood T cell repertoires in COVID-19. Some clones are missing from TCRdb's copy, which holds only in-frame ones; the method was immunoSEQ multiplex PCR. The sample holds a few hundred thousand clones, 88% seen once. The sample consisted of peripheral blood. The receptors here all came from a woman in her twenties or thirties with COVID-19, enrolled during active disease.

A single count supports this clone. The chain carries TRBV10-3 and TRBJ2-7, with 8 bases identical to TRBD1. The CDR3 is 15 residues long. V lost 4 bases and J lost 3; bases outside the gene matches: 8. Per the germline V gene, CDR1 is ENHRY and CDR2 is SYGVKD. Written as DNA, the CDR3 is TGTGCCATCAGTGCTGGAGACAGGGGAGGCTACGAGCAGTACTTC. This gives the protein CAISAGDRGGYEQYF.

This clone was detected only once. CDR3 nucleotide sequence: TGTGCCAGCAGTTTATCGATACAGGGGAGGTACGAGCAGTACTTC. The encoded protein is CASSLSIQGRYEQYF. V is TRBV27 and J is TRBJ2-7; D might be TRBD1 (7 bases). Trimming took 0 bases from V and 4 from J, leaving 13 bases between them. The CDR3 contains 15 residues. Germline CDR1 MNHEY, CDR2 SMNVEV (reference sequence).

This clone was found a few times. The rearrangement joins TRBV30 to TRBJ2-7; 8 bases are shared with TRBD1. The V gene end was trimmed by 1 base and the J gene end by 1 base; junction bases not matched to a gene: 3. The CDR3 runs 14 residues. CDR1 and CDR2 (germline): GTSNPN, SVGIG (reference sequence). The CDR3 DNA sequence: TGTGCCTGGAGTGGGACAGGGATTTCCTACGAGCAGTACTTC. Translated: CAWSGTGISYEQYF.

CDR3 DNA sequence: TGTGCCAGCAGTCGATCAGGGAATGAAGCTTTCTTT. It yields the protein CASSRSGNEAFF. The chain combines TRBV12-3 or TRBV12-4 with TRBJ1-1; tentative D call: TRBD1 (5 bases). V lost 5 bases and J lost 7, with 11 bases in between. The CDR3 length is 12 residues.

This clone was detected once. The chain links TRBV2 to TRBJ2-7; possible D gene TRBD2, 5 bases. Germline V CDR1 and CDR2: SNHLY, FYNNEI. V lost 6 bases, J lost 2 bases, and 17 bases lay in between. CDR3 size: 15 residues. CDR3 in amino acids: CASRENTGIAYEQYF. The DNA for the CDR3 is TGTGCCAGCAGGGAAAACACCGGGATCGCCTACGAGCAGTACTTC.

Worth noting for this clone: This likely comes from a read error, as the CDR3 has no conserved phenylalanine or tryptophan at its end. The limits of the CDR3 on the DNA are not certain, so only TCRdb's listed CDR3 is given. V and J are TRBV21-1 and TRBJ1-1. TRBV21-1 is a recognized pseudogene. The CDR3 is 8 amino acids long, termini counted. The CDR3 protein is CASTTIAA.

This chain joins TRBV5-4 and TRBJ2-7; D remains ambiguous. The CDR3 runs 14 residues. Per the germline V gene, CDR1 is SGHNT and CDR2 is YYREEE (reference sequence). V was pared by 2 bases and J by 0 bases, with 9 bases between. CDR3 sequence (DNA): TGTGCCAGCAGCTTAGAGGCTACCTCCTACGAGCAGTACTTC. It is translated as CASSLEATSYEQYF. Drawing the rest from reference TRBV5-4 and TRBJ2-7, the complete variable domain is ETGVTQSPTHLIKTRGQQVTLRCSSQSGHNTVSWYQQALGQGPQFIFQYYREEENGRGNFPPRFSGLQFPNYSSELNVNALELDDSALYLCASSLEATSYEQYFGPGTRLTVT.

The chain is built from TRBV2 and TRBJ2-1; D not certain. CDR1 is SNHLY and CDR2 is FYNNEI in the germline V gene. Trimming took off 5 bases at V and 2 bases at J, with 13 bases between the two ends. The CDR3 contains 15 residues. This CDR3 is CASSPDSLAYNEQFF. For the CDR3, the DNA is TGTGCCAGCAGTCCCGACTCCCTGGCCTACAATGAGCAGTTCTTC.

The chain recombines TRBV19 with TRBJ2-1, with D maybe TRBD2 (6 bases). This CDR3 is 15 amino acids long. Germline V gene data show CDR1 as LNHDA and CDR2 as SQIVND (reference sequence). V was clipped by 4 bases and J by 1 base, with 11 bases between them. The CDR3 DNA reads as TGTGCCAGTAGTACTTACGGGAGTTCCTACAATGAGCAGTTCTTC. Translation gives CASSTYGSSYNEQFF.

A few counts support this clone. The chain uses TRBV7-2 and TRBJ2-1; 8 positions match TRBD2. CDR1 and CDR2 (germline): SGHTA, FQGNSA. This CDR3 is built from 14 residues. V was pared by 2 bases and J by 7 bases, with 4 bases of the junction left unmatched. For the CDR3, the DNA is TGTGCCAGCAGCTTATTAGCGGGAAGGAATGAGCAGTTCTTC. Translated, it gives CASSLLAGRNEQFF.

This clone was seen once. This chain links TRBV6-5 with TRBJ1-6; no firm D call. Trimming shortened V by 0 bases and J by 7 bases, and 10 bases separated the two germline ends. The V gene's germline CDR1 is MNHEY and CDR2 SVGAGI. The CDR3 runs to 15 residues. Written as DNA, the CDR3 is TGTGCCAGCAGTTACTCGTCCGGGTCCAATTCACCCCTCCACTTT. Protein product: CASSYSSGSNSPLHF.

This clone was found many times. The chain has TRBV4-1 and TRBJ1-4, with D unclear. This CDR3 spans 19 amino acids. Germline-derived CDR1 and CDR2 are MGHRA and YSYEKL. The V end was cut by 2 bases, the J end by 3 bases, with 22 bases between. CDR3 in amino acids: CASSQPGLGRRRANEKLFF. CDR3 sequence (DNA): TGCGCCAGCAGCCAACCGGGCCTCGGGCGGAGGAGGGCTAATGAAAAACTGTTTTTT.

This clone was counted once. The chain employs TRBV7-2 and TRBJ2-7, with 9 bases matching TRBD2. The V gene's germline CDR1 is SGHTA and CDR2 FQGNSA. V gave up 1 base and J gave up 2 bases; unmatched junction bases: 3. The CDR3 extends over 15 amino acids. In DNA, the CDR3 is TGTGCCAGCAGCTTAGGAGCGGGAGGTACCTACGAGCAGTACTTC. Amino acids: CASSLGAGGTYEQYF.

This chain uses TRBV11-2 with TRBJ2-3; 7 bases are shared with TRBD2. The CDR3 loop spans 15 amino acids. CDR1 and CDR2 (germline): SGHAT, FQNNGV. The junction had 3 bases not matched to a gene; V was cut back by 1 base and J by 2 bases. The CDR3 here is CASSLGAGDTDTQYF. CDR3 in DNA: TGTGCCAGCAGCTTAGGGGCGGGAGACACAGATACGCAGTATTTT.

The chain links TRBV7-2 to TRBJ1-2; D not certain. This CDR3 is 15 amino acids long. From germline, CDR1 is SGHTA and CDR2 FQGNSA. Between the trimmed V and J ends, which lost 0 bases and 2 bases, there was a span of 10 bases. The CDR3, as DNA: TGTGCCAGCAGCTTAGCGCTGGGAGCCAACTATGGCTACACCTTC. This sequence encodes CASSLALGANYGYTF. The full variable domain, rest sourced from reference TRBV7-2 and TRBJ1-2, is GAGVSQSPSNKVTEKGKDVELRCDPISGHTALYWYRQSLGQGLEFLIYFQGNSAPDKSGLPSDRFSAERTGGSVSTLTIQRTQQEDSAVYLCASSLALGANYGYTFGSGTRLTVV.

The table lists this clone with a few counts. The junction shows a germline mismatch at one end, possibly a read error. The V and J genes are TRBV2 and TRBJ2-1; 7 nucleotides agree with TRBD1. CDR1 and CDR2 (germline): SNHLY, FYNNEI. CDR3 length: 13 residues. CDR3 bases: TGTGCCAGCAGGGAAGACAGGGATGACGTGCAGTTCTTC. Encoded protein: CASREDRDDVQFF.

The chain is built from TRBV7-8 and TRBJ2-2; 9 nucleotides match TRBD2. The V and J ends lost 6 bases and 4 bases, in that order; junction bases with no gene match: 15. The CDR3 runs 18 residues. The V gene's germline CDR1 is SGHVS and CDR2 FQNEAQ. The DNA for the CDR3 is TGTGCCAGCAGTTCTCCTCCACGCGGGAGGGCCTTCACCGGGGAGCTGTTTTTT. Translated: CASSSPPRGRAFTGELFF.

The J gene is TRBJ1-5, the V gene TRBV7-9, with TRBD1 matching over 9 bases. The germline V gene encodes CDR1 SEHNR and CDR2 FQNEAQ (reference sequence). The J segment lost 7 bases and the V segment lost 3 bases, leaving 7 bases of the junction unmatched. The CDR3 has 15 residues. The CDR3 coding sequence is TGTGCCAGCAGCTTTACAGGGGGCGCTGGACAGCCCCAGCATTTT. It translates to CASSFTGGAGQPQHF.

V is TRBV28 and J is TRBJ2-7; D possibly corresponds to TRBD1 (6 bases). The V end was cut by 2 bases, the J end by 1 base, with 15 bases between. Germline values: CDR1 MDHEN, CDR2 SYDVKM. This CDR3 region has 16 residues. CDR3 amino acids: CASSLEGVEPSYEQYF. The CDR3, as DNA: TGTGCCAGCAGTTTAGAGGGGGTAGAGCCTTCCTACGAGCAGTACTTC.

V and J are TRBV28 and TRBJ1-6, with TRBD1 matching 8 bases. Trimming cost V 7 bases and J 2 bases; bases outside gene matches: 7. The length of the CDR3 is 16 residues. Per the germline V gene, CDR1 is MDHEN and CDR2 is SYDVKM. CDR3 bases: TGTGCCAGCACTGTATTACAGGGGGCCTATAATTCACCCCTCCACTTT. Translated, it gives CASTVLQGAYNSPLHF.

The CDR3, as DNA: TGTGCCAGCTCACCATTTGGACAGTCCGGGGAGCTGTTTTTT. Protein sequence: CASSPFGQSGELFF. The rearrangement joins TRBV18 to TRBJ2-2, with a possible D match to TRBD1 (6 bases). Trimming cost V 2 bases and J 6 bases, with 10 bases left between them. This CDR3 is 14 amino acids long. CDR1 is KGHSH and CDR2 is LQKENI in the germline V gene.

The chain carries TRBV4-3 and TRBJ2-7; the D gene is possibly TRBD1 (6 bases). V was clipped by 0 bases and J by 3 bases, with 18 bases between them. The CDR3 totals 17 residues. CDR1 is LGHNA, CDR2 YSLEER, per germline. This CDR3 is CASSQDLQGPLGYEQYF. In nucleotides, the CDR3 is TGCGCCAGCAGCCAAGATCTGCAGGGGCCTCTCGGCTACGAGCAGTACTTC.

In its sample, this clone was seen a few times. The chain employs TRBV6-1 and TRBJ1-6; 7 bases fit TRBD1. The CDR3 is 17 amino acids. Germline V gene data show CDR1 as MNHNS and CDR2 as SASEGT. After removal of 4 bases from V and 4 bases from J, the junction contained 10 bases not matched to a gene. The chain's CDR3 is CASSGEQGVFYNSPLHF. In DNA, the CDR3 is TGTGCCAGCAGTGGGGAGCAGGGGGTCTTTTATAATTCACCCCTCCACTTT.

The chain joins TRBV28 to TRBJ2-5; D possibly corresponds to TRBD2 (5 bases). Germline V gene lookup returns CDR1 MDHEN and CDR2 SYDVKM. V lost 5 bases to trimming and J lost 4 bases, with 14 bases between them. The CDR3 totals 14 residues. CDR3 protein: CASSAGLMPETQYF. The CDR3 DNA follows: TGTGCCAGCAGTGCAGGACTCATGCCAGAGACCCAGTACTTC.

The CDR3: CASSSRTGSAGELFF. In DNA form, the CDR3 reads TGTGCCAGTAGTTCCAGGACAGGTAGCGCCGGGGAGCTGTTTTTT. The chain combines TRBV19 with TRBJ2-2; TRBD1 matches at 7 bases. CDR3 length: 15 residues. Losses at the gene ends were 5 bases for V and 6 bases for J; bases not matched to a gene: 9. Germline lookup yields CDR1 LNHDA and CDR2 SQIVND (reference sequence).

The genes are TRBV7-8 and TRBJ2-7; D ambiguous. Trimming took off 2 bases at V and 6 bases at J, with 14 bases between the two ends. CDR3 length: 14 residues. In germline, CDR1 is SGHVS, CDR2 FQNEAQ. CDR3 amino acids: CASSLSQSRGEQYF. Written as DNA, the CDR3 is TGTGCCAGCAGCTTATCCCAGAGCCGAGGCGAGCAGTACTTC.

This rearrangement joins TRBV7-2 to TRBJ2-3; 12 positions match TRBD2. The germline gives CDR1 SGHTA, CDR2 FQGNSA. V lost 4 bases and J lost 4; bases outside the gene matches: 6. This CDR3 spans 16 amino acids. CDR3 DNA: TGTGCCAGCAGCTCCTTACCTAGCGGGAGGGCAGATACGCAGTATTTT. Translated, it gives CASSSLPSGRADTQYF.

The CDR3 sequence is CASRVEGYTF. The CDR3 DNA is TGTGCCAGCCGAGTAGAGGGCTACACCTTC. V usage is TRBV2 and J usage is TRBJ1-2; D is uncertain. V lost 8 bases and J 8 bases, leaving 9 bases between the germline ends. CDR1 SNHLY and CDR2 FYNNEI come from the germline V gene. The CDR3 totals 10 residues. Combining the CDR3 with reference TRBV2 and TRBJ1-2 gives the whole variable domain EPEVTQTPSHQVTQMGQEVILRCVPISNHLYFYWYRQILGQKVEFLVSFYNNEISEKSEIFDDQFSVERPDGSNFTLKIRSTKLEDSAMYFCASRVEGYTFGSGTRLTVV.